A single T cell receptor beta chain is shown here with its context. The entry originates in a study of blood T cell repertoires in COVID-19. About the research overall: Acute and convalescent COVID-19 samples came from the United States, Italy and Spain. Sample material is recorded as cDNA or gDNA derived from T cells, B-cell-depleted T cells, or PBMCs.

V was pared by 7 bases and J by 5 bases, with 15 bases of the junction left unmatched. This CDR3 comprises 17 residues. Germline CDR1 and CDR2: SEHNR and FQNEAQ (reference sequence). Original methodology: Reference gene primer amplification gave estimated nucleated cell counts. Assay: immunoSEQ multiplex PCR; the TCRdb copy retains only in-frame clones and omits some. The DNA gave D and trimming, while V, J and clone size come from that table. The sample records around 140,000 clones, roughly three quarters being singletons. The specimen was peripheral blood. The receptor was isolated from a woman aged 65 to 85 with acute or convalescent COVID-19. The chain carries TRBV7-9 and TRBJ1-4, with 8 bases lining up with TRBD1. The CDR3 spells CASIAGAGGAGNEKLFF. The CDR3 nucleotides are TGTGCCAGCATCGCCGGTGCAGGGGGCGCGGGGAATGAAAAACTGTTTTTT.